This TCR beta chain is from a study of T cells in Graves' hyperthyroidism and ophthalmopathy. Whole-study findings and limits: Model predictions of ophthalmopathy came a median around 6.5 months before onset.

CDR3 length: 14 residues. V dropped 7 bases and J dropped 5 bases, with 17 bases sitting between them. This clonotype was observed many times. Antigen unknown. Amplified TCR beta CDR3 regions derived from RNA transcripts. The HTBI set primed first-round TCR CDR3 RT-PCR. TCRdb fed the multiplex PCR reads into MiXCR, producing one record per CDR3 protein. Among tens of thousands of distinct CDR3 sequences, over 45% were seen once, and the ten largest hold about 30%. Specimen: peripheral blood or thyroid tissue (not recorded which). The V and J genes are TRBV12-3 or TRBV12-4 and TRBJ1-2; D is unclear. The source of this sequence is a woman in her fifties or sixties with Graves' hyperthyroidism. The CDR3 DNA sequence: TGTGCCAGCACCCGAGATAGGTCGTGGTATGGCTACACCTTC. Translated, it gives CASTRDRSWYGYTF.